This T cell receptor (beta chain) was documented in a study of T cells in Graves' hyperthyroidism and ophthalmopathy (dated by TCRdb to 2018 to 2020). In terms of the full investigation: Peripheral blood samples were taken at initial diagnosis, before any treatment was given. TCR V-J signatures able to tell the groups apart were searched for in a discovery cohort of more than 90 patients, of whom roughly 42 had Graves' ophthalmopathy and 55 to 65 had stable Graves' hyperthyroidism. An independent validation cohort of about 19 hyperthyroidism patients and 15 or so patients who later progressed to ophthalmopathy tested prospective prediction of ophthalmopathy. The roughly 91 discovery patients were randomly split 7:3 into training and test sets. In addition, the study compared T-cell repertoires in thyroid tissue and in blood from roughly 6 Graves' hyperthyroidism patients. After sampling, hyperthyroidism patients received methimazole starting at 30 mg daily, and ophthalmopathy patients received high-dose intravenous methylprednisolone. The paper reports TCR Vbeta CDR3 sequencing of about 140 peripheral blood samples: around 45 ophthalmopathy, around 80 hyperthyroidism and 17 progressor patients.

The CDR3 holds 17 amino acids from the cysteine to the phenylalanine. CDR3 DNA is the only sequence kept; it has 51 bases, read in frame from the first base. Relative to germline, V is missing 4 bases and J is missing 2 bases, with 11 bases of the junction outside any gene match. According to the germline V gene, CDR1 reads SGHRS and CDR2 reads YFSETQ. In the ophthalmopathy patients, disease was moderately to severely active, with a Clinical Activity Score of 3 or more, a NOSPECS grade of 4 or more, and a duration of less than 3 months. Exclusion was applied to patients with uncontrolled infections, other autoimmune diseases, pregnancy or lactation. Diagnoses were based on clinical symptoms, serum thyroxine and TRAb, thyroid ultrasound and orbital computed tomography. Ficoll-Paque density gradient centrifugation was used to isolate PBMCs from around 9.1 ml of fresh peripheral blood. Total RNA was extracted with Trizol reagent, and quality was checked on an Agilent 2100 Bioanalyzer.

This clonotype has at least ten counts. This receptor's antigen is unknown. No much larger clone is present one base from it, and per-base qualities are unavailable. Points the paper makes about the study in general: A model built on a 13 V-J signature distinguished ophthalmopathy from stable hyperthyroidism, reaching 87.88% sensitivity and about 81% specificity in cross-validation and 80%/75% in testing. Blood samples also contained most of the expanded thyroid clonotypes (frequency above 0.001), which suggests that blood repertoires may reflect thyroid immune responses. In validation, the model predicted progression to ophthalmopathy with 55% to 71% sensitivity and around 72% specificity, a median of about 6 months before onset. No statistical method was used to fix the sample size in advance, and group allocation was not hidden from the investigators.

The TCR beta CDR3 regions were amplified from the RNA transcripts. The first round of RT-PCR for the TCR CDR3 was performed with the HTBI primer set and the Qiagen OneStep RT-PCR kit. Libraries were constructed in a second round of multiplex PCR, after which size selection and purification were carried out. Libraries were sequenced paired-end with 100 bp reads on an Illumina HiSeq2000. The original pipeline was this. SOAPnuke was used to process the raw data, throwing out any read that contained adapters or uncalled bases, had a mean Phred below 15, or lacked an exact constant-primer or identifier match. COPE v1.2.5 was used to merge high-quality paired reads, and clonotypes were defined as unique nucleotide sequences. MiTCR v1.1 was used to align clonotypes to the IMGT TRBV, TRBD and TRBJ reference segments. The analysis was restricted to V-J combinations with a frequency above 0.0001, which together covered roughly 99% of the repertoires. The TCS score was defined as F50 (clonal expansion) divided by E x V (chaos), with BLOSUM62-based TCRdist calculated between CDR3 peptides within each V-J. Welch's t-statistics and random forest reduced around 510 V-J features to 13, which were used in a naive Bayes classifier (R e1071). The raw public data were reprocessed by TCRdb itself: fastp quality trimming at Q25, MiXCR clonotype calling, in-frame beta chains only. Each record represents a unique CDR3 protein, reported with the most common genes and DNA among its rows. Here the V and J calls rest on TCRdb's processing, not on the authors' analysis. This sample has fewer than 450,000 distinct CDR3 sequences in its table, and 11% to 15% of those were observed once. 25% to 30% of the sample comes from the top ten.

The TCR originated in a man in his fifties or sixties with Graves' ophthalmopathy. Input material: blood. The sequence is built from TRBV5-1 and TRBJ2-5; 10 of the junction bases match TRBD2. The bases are TGCGCCAGCAGCCCTACTCTAGCGGGAGAAAATCAAGAGACCCAGTACTTC. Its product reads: CASSPTLAGENQETQYF.